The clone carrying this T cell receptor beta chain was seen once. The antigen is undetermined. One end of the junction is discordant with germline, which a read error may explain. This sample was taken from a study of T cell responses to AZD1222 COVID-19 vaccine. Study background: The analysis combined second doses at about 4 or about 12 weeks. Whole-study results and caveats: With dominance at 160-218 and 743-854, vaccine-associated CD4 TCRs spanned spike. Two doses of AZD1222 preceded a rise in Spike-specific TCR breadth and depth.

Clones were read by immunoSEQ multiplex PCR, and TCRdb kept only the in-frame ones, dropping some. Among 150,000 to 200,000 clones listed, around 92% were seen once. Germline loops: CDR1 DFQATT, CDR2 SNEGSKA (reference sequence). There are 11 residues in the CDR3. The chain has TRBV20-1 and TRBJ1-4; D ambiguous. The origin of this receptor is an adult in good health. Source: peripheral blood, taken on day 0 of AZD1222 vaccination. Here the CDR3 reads CSAGEGEKLFF. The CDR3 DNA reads TGCAGTGCTGGAGAAGGTGAAAAACTGTTTTTT.